A single sample gave rise to the 9 T cell receptor beta chains below, sequenced in a study of cytomegalovirus exposure and HLA in healthy donors. The method was immunoSEQ multiplex PCR; TCRdb's version includes in-frame clones alone and lacks a portion of them. The sample includes roughly 56,000 clones, approximately 89% of them seen just once. Sequencing input: PBMCs. All receptors derive from a young woman in good health and CMV-seronegative.

This clone appeared once. The chain couples TRBV9 to TRBJ1-6; D is possibly TRBD1 (6 bases). This CDR3 is built from 17 residues. Germline V gene sequence: CDR1 SGDLS, CDR2 YYNGEE. With 3 bases removed from V and 4 bases from J, the gap between germline ends came to 17 bases. The DNA for the CDR3 is TGTGCCAGCAGCGGATCAGGGGAACCCTATTATAATTCACCCCTCCACTTT. This codes for CASSGSGEPYYNSPLHF.

The chain combines TRBV5-1 with TRBJ1-2, with D hard to call. Germline V gene data show CDR1 as SGHRS and CDR2 as YFSETQ. There are 13 residues in the CDR3. The V end was cut by 0 bases, the J end by 6 bases, with 9 bases between. The CDR3 bases are TGCGCCAGCAGCTTGGCCGTAGCCAATGGCTACACCTTC. Protein sequence: CASSLAVANGYTF.

This clone has ten or more counts. This sequence joins TRBV7-8 and TRBJ2-7; D might be TRBD1 (5 bases). The CDR3 spans 13 residues. CDR1 is SGHVS and CDR2 is FQNEAQ in the germline V gene. Trimming removed 5 bases at V and 7 bases at J, with 15 bases between. CDR3 sequence (DNA): TGTGCCAGCAGCCCAGACTCGGCAGGGGAGCAGTACTTC. Amino acid sequence: CASSPDSAGEQYF.

The chain joins TRBV7-2 to TRBJ2-7, with a weak D call TRBD1 (6 bases). There are 14 residues in the CDR3. The V gene's germline CDR1 is SGHTA and CDR2 FQGNSA. V shed 2 bases and J shed 1 base, with 9 bases lying between them. Here the CDR3 reads CASSLRTDSYEQYF. The DNA of the CDR3 is TGTGCCAGCAGCTTAAGGACAGATTCCTACGAGCAGTACTTC.

CDR3 loop: CASILGQLNEQFF. The CDR3 nucleotides are TGTGCCAGCATCCTAGGACAGCTAAATGAGCAGTTCTTC. The V call is TRBV7-9, the J call TRBJ2-1; possible D gene TRBD1, 6 bases. The CDR3 has 13 amino acids. The germline V gene has CDR1 SEHNR and CDR2 FQNEAQ (reference sequence). V was pared by 7 bases and J by 7 bases, with 14 bases between.

The V and J genes are TRBV5-4 and TRBJ2-5; 7 bases align to TRBD2. There are 14 residues in the CDR3. Trimming removed 1 base from V and 3 bases from J; junction bases left unmatched: 3. Germline V gives CDR1 SGHNT, CDR2 YYREEE (reference sequence). DNA of the CDR3: TGTGCCAGCAGCTTGTGGACTAGTGAAGAGACCCAGTACTTC. It is translated as CASSLWTSEETQYF.

The chain recombines TRBV5-8 with TRBJ2-1; D remains unclear. Germline V gene sequence: CDR1 SGHTS, CDR2 YDEGEE. V lost 3 bases and J 4 bases, leaving 2 bases between the germline ends. This CDR3 is 11 amino acids long. CDR3 coding DNA: TGTGCCAGCAGCTCTTACAATGAGCAGTTCTTC. Translated, it gives CASSSYNEQFF.

The chain employs TRBV2 and TRBJ1-1; possible D gene TRBD1, 5 bases. The CDR3 extends over 14 amino acids. Trimming took off 3 bases at V and 1 base at J, with 9 bases between the two ends. CDR1 is SNHLY, CDR2 FYNNEI, per germline. The CDR3 DNA reads TGTGCCAGCAGTGAGCAGGGCCCGAACACTGAAGCTTTCTTT. Its protein is CASSEQGPNTEAFF.

The chain has TRBV7-2 and TRBJ2-5; TRBD2 matches at 7 bases. In germline, CDR1 is SGHTA, CDR2 FQGNSA. The CDR3 runs to 14 residues. Trimming at V came to 3 bases and at J to 4 bases, leaving 5 bases not matched to a gene. For the CDR3, the DNA is TGTGCCAGCAGCTTGTTGACTAGCTTAGAGACCCAGTACTTC. This sequence encodes CASSLLTSLETQYF.